This T cell receptor beta chain originates from a study of OX40 agonist ivuxolimab in advanced cancers. Across the whole study: People who had prior anti-PD-1, anti-PD-L1 or anti-CTLA-4 therapy could take part, and roughly 44% had some. In three patients, partial responses were observed, one with hepatocellular carcinoma and two with cutaneous melanoma. Regarding the study as a whole: The authors did not determine the antigen specificity of the expanded peripheral T cells.

Data came from immunoSEQ multiplex PCR; TCRdb stores just in-frame clones and leaves some out. The sample has some 30,000 clones, around nine tenths seen once; the top ten hold about a fifth. Concerning this clone: Its antigen is not known.

Autoimmune disease history or systemic immunosuppression barred patients. The CDR3 runs to 15 residues. CDR1 and CDR2 (germline): MNHNY, SVGAGI (reference sequence). V was trimmed by 7 bases and J by 0 bases, leaving 15 bases between them. This chain links TRBV6-6 with TRBJ1-1, with TRBD1 as a possible D gene (5 bases). This sequence was found in an adult with an advanced solid tumor such as melanoma, head and neck, liver or kidney cancer. The material was CD4+ or CD8+ T cells sorted from blood, obtained in a trial of the OX40 agonist ivuxolimab. The CDR3 loop reads CASIGYRILNTEAFF. DNA for the CDR3: TGTGCCAGCATTGGGTACAGGATACTGAACACTGAAGCTTTCTTT.